The present entry profiles one TCR beta chain with its context. The antigen is undetermined. The data are from a study of molecular identifiers for immune sequencing clone quantification. Broader study findings: Clones that exceeded 20 RNA copies held over 98% of effector molecules, yet under 1% in naive cells.

Libraries for naive CD8 T cells, which were made from about 19,000 to 1,100,000 sorted cells, drew on 10%, 30% or 50% of the RNA. The bulk TCR libraries were made with methods described before and with listed TCR primers. TCRdb used MiXCR to reprocess the PCR reads, holding one entry per CDR3 protein. The sample lists 85,000 to 100,000 distinct CDR3 sequences; roughly 24% were seen once. Material for sequencing was naive CD8+ T cells from blood, with Jurkat cell RNA spiked in. Subset indicated: FACS-sorted CD8+CD4-CCR7+CD45RA+ naive T cells. The sequence derives from a human donor in good health. Some libraries in this study had Jurkat cell RNA spiked in.

The CDR3 loop reads CASSFGVTSYEQYF. Written as DNA, the CDR3 is TGTGCCAGCAGTTTCGGCGTAACCTCCTACGAGCAGTACTTC. V gene TRBV12-3 or TRBV12-4 combines with J gene TRBJ2-7; D is undetermined. This CDR3 spans 14 amino acids. V was pared by 3 bases and J by 0 bases, with 9 bases between.